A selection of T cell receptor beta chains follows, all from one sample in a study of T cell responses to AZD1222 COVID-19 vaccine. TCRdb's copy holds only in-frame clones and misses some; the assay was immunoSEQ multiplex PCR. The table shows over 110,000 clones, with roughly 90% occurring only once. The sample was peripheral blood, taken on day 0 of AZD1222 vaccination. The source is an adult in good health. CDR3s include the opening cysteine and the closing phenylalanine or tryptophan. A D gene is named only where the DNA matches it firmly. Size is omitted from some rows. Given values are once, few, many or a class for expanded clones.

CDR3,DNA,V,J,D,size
CASSLRASTNEQFF,TGTGCCAGCAGCTTAAGGGCCAGCACCAATGAGCAGTTCTTC,TRBV5-4,TRBJ2-1,NA,NA
CATSVLEEGSYEQYF,TGTGCCACCAGTGTATTGGAGGAGGGGAGCTACGAGCAGTACTTC,TRBV24-1,TRBJ2-7,NA,once
CASKRKQEKLFF,TGTGCCAGCAAACGAAAGCAAGAAAAACTGTTTTTT,TRBV28,TRBJ1-4,NA,NA
CASSVSGTGSYEQYF,TGTGCCAGCAGCGTGTCCGGGACAGGCTCCTACGAGCAGTACTTC,TRBV9,TRBJ2-7,TRBD1,NA
CASSQDRNSNQPQHF,TGCGCCAGCAGCCAAGATAGGAATAGCAATCAGCCCCAGCATTTT,TRBV4-3,TRBJ1-5,NA,NA
CASSLRPSGGYEQYF,TGTGCCAGCAGTCTACGACCTAGCGGGGGCTACGAGCAGTACTTC,TRBV6-2/TRBV6-3,TRBJ2-7,TRBD2,NA
CASSPEAGTGSYEQYF,TGCGCCAGCAGCCCAGAAGCCGGGACAGGTTCCTACGAGCAGTACTTC,TRBV5-1,TRBJ2-7,TRBD1,NA
CASSLGRFSGRFNYGYTF,TGTGCCAGCAGCTTAGGACGCTTTTCGGGACGGTTTAACTATGGCTACACCTTC,TRBV11-2,TRBJ1-2,NA,once
CASSLLHLTTEAFF,TGTGCCAGCAGCTTACTCCACTTAACGACTGAAGCTTTCTTT,TRBV7-9,TRBJ1-1,NA,NA
CASSALTGLAGDEQYF,TGCGCCAGCAGCGCACTTACCGGACTAGCGGGGGACGAGCAGTACTTC,TRBV5-1,TRBJ2-7,TRBD2,NA
CASSHPGQGAGANEQFF,TGTGCCAGCAGCCACCCGGGACAGGGGGCCGGGGCCAATGAGCAGTTCTTC,TRBV14,TRBJ2-1,TRBD1,NA
CASSQGRGGQPQHF,TGCGCCAGCAGCCAAGGGAGGGGGGGTCAGCCCCAGCATTTT,TRBV4-1,TRBJ1-5,NA,few
CAIAASRRTANTEAFF,TGTGCCATCGCTGCCTCCCGCAGGACGGCCAACACTGAAGCTTTCTTT,TRBV10-3,TRBJ1-1,NA,few
CASSVGFANEKLFF,TGTGCCAGCAGCGTAGGGTTCGCGAATGAAAAACTGTTTTTT,TRBV9,TRBJ1-4,NA,NA
CASSIQGRTYNEQFF,TGTGCCAGTAGTATCCAGGGGAGAACCTACAATGAGCAGTTCTTC,TRBV19,TRBJ2-1,NA,NA
CASSLVGQAEAFF,TGTGCCAGCAGCTTAGTAGGACAGGCTGAAGCTTTCTTT,TRBV7-2,TRBJ1-1,TRBD1,NA
CASRLGPSSYNEQFF,TGCGCCAGCAGGTTAGGGCCCAGCTCCTACAATGAGCAGTTCTTC,TRBV5-1,TRBJ2-1,NA,NA
CASGSHTDTQYF,TGTGCTAGTGGTTCCCACACAGATACGCAGTATTTT,TRBV12-5,TRBJ2-3,NA,once
CASSDRRSSGTTDTQYF,TGTGCCAGCAGCGACCGCCGATCTAGCGGGACCACAGATACGCAGTATTTT,TRBV11-3,TRBJ2-3,TRBD2,NA
CASSLGLAGGTRDEQFF,TGCGCCAGCAGCTTGGGGCTAGCGGGAGGAACGCGGGATGAGCAGTTCTTC,TRBV5-1,TRBJ2-1,TRBD2,NA
CASSASNLSNEQFF,TGTGCCAGCAGTGCTAGCAATCTATCCAATGAGCAGTTCTTC,TRBV6-6,TRBJ2-1,NA,once
CASRTPSGDSYNEQFF,TGTGCCAGCAGGACCCCTAGCGGGGACTCCTACAATGAGCAGTTCTTC,TRBV28,TRBJ2-1,TRBD2,NA
CASSLGLGGRQETQYF,TGCGCCAGCAGCTTGGGGTTAGGGGGGCGCCAAGAGACCCAGTACTTC,TRBV5-1,TRBJ2-5,NA,NA
CASSPHPETSGYTF,TGTGCCAGCAGCCCGCATCCCGAGACTAGTGGCTACACCTTC,TRBV7-3,TRBJ1-2,NA,NA
CSVDPTGTGYGYTF,TGCAGCGTTGACCCGACCGGGACAGGGTATGGCTACACCTTC,TRBV29-1,TRBJ1-2,TRBD1,NA
CSARDERGYTF,TGCAGTGCTAGAGATGAGAGGGGCTACACCTTC,TRBV20-1,TRBJ1-2,NA,NA
CASRATGYNQPQHF,TGTGCCAGCAGAGCGACAGGGTACAATCAGCCCCAGCATTTT,TRBV6-6,TRBJ1-5,TRBD1,once
CASRSGANVLTF,TGTGCCAGCAGGTCTGGGGCCAACGTCCTGACTTTC,TRBV28,TRBJ2-6,NA,NA
CASSFSRNQPQHF,TGTGCCAGCAGTTTTTCGCGCAATCAGCCCCAGCATTTT,TRBV12-3/TRBV12-4,TRBJ1-5,NA,NA
CASSFGRLSNQPQHF,TGTGCCAGCAGTTTCGGCAGGTTAAGCAATCAGCCCCAGCATTTT,TRBV28,TRBJ1-5,NA,NA
CASSQSSGPSNTEAFF,TGCGCCAGCAGCCAAAGTTCCGGACCATCGAACACTGAAGCTTTCTTT,TRBV4-1,TRBJ1-1,NA,NA
CASSPNGAGRLPQPQHF,TGTGCCAGCAGTCCCAACGGGGCAGGGAGGCTCCCTCAGCCCCAGCATTTT,TRBV27,TRBJ1-5,NA,NA
CASSQGDAWGDGGAETQYF,TGTGCCAGCAGCCAAGGGGACGCCTGGGGAGACGGGGGGGCAGAGACCCAGTACTTC,TRBV4-2,TRBJ2-5,TRBD2,NA
CASSPIDRGTNTGELFF,TGTGCCAGCAGTCCCATCGACAGGGGAACGAACACCGGGGAGCTGTTTTTT,TRBV27,TRBJ2-2,TRBD1,once
CASSQNWGTYEQYF,TGTGCCAGCAGCCAAAACTGGGGAACCTACGAGCAGTACTTC,TRBV14,TRBJ2-7,NA,NA
CASSLETRGYTF,TGTGCCAGCAGCTTAGAGACTCGGGGCTACACCTTC,TRBV7-9,TRBJ1-2,NA,NA
CASSSQGAWNTEAFF,TGCGCCAGCAGCTCCCAGGGGGCTTGGAACACTGAAGCTTTCTTT,TRBV5-1,TRBJ1-1,TRBD1,once
CASSPRQGLTEETQYF,TGTGCCAGCTCACCCCGACAAGGACTAACGGAGGAGACCCAGTACTTC,TRBV18,TRBJ2-5,NA,NA
CASSAAGTSAYEQYF,TGTGCCAGCAGCGCCGCCGGGACTAGCGCGTACGAGCAGTACTTC,TRBV9,TRBJ2-7,TRBD2,NA
CASSPFEVQGTEAFF,TGTGCCAGCTCACCATTTGAGGTGCAGGGCACTGAAGCTTTCTTT,TRBV18,TRBJ1-1,NA,NA
CASSPPRVRGTGELFF,TGTGCCAGCAGCCCCCCCCGTGTCAGGGGTACCGGGGAGCTGTTTTTT,TRBV11-2,TRBJ2-2,NA,NA
CASSINPGQRDEQFF,TGTGCCAGCAGTATCAATCCGGGACAGCGCGATGAGCAGTTCTTC,TRBV6-4,TRBJ2-1,TRBD1,NA
CAWSVTHYSNQPQHF,TGTGCCTGGAGTGTAACGCATTATAGCAATCAGCCCCAGCATTTT,TRBV30,TRBJ1-5,NA,NA
CASSLAPQVSENTEAFF,TGCGCCAGCAGCTTGGCCCCGCAGGTTTCGGAGAACACTGAAGCTTTCTTT,TRBV5-1,TRBJ1-1,NA,NA
CSVQGSSTNEKLFF,TGCAGCGTTCAGGGGTCATCAACTAATGAAAAACTGTTTTTT,TRBV29-1,TRBJ1-4,NA,NA
CASSLFDSAPSGTSAFF,TGCGCCAGCAGCTTATTCGACAGCGCACCCTCCGGGACTTCGGCTTTCTTT,TRBV5-1,TRBJ1-1,NA,NA
CASSRGLAGGPGTDTQYF,TGCGCCAGCAGCCGCGGACTAGCGGGAGGGCCGGGCACAGATACGCAGTATTTT,TRBV5-1,TRBJ2-3,TRBD2,NA